One T cell receptor beta chain is described in this entry. Its target is not known. The data originate from a study of esophageal squamous cell carcinoma under preoperative chemotherapy. As for the study in general: Both tumor-infiltrating lymphocytes and peripheral blood T cells were profiled. Points from the study as a whole: Abundant clones tended to shrink rather than expand after paclitaxel-nedaplatin. Peripheral T cells showed a significant TCR diversity increase after chemotherapy, unlike tumor-infiltrating lymphocytes.

Germline CDR1 and CDR2: SGHTA and FQGNSA. The V and J ends lost 2 bases and 13 bases, in that order; junction bases with no gene match: 12. The CDR3 spans 17 residues. TCRdb fed the PCR reads into MiXCR, producing one record per CDR3 protein. Of approximately 20,000 distinct CDR3 sequences in the sample, around 45% were seen once. Time point defined: after preoperative PTX-NDP chemotherapy. Preoperative chemotherapy with paclitaxel-nedaplatin was given to patients before surgery. This specimen was taken from a patient given preoperative chemotherapy. The gene calls are TRBV7-2 and TRBJ2-1, with TRBD2 identical over 15 bases. The receptor was derived from a human donor with esophageal squamous cell carcinoma. The donor label of this sample is uncertain. CDR3 nucleotide sequence: TGTGCCAGCAGCTTATTAGGACTAGCGGGGGGGCCGGAGACCCAGTTCTTC. This codes for CASSLLGLAGGPETQFF. The whole variable domain, filled in from reference TRBV7-2 and TRBJ2-1, reads GAGVSQSPSNKVTEKGKDVELRCDPISGHTALYWYRQSLGQGLEFLIYFQGNSAPDKSGLPSDRFSAERTGGSVSTLTIQRTQQEDSAVYLCASSLLGLAGGPETQFFGPGTRLTVL.